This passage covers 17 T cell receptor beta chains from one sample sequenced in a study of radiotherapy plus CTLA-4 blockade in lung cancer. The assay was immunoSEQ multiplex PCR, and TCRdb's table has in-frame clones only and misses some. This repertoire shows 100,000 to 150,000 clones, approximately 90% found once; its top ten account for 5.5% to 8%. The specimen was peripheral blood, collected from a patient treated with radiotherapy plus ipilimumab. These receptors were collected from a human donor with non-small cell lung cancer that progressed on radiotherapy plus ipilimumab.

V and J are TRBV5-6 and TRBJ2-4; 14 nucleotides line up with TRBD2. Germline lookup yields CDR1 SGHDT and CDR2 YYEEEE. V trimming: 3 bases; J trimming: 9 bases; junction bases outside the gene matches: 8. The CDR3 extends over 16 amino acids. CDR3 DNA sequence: TGTGCCAGCAGCTGGGGACTAGCGGGAGCTGGGAGCATTCAGTACTTC. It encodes CASSWGLAGAGSIQYF.

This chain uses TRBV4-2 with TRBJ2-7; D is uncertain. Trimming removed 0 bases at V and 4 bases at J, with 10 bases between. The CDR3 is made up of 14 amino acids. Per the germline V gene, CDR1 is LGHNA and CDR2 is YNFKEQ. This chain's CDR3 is CASSQDLGGYEQYF. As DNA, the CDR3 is TGTGCCAGCAGCCAAGATCTTGGTGGGTACGAGCAGTACTTC.

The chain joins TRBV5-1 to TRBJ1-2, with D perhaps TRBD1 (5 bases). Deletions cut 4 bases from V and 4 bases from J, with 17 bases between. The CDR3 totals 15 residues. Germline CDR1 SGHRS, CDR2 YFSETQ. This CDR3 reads CASSPTGQGGYGYTF. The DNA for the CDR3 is TGCGCCAGCAGCCCTACGGGGCAGGGAGGCTATGGCTACACCTTC.

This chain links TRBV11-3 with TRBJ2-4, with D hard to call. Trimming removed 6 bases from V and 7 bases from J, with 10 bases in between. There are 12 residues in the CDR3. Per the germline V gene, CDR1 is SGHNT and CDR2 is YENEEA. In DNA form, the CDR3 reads TGTGCCAGCAGTTCAGGTCCTAACATTCAGTACTTC. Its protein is CASSSGPNIQYF.

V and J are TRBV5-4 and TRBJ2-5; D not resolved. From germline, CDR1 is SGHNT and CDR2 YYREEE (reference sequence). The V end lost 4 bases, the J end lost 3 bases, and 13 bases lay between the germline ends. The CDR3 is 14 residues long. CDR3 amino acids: CASSATRREETQYF. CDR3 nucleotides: TGTGCCAGCAGCGCGACCCGAAGAGAAGAGACCCAGTACTTC.

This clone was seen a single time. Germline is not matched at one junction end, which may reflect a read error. CDR3 in amino acids: CASKQGNAGELFF. CDR3 DNA: TGTGCCAGCAAACAGGGGAACGCCGGGGAGCTGTTTTTT. The genes are TRBV6-5 and TRBJ2-2, with 7 bases matching TRBD1. In germline, CDR1 is MNHEY, CDR2 SVGAGI. CDR3 length: 13 residues.

CDR3 loop: CASSQVQGRPQHF. The CDR3 DNA reads as TGTGCCAGCAGCCAAGTACAGGGGAGGCCCCAGCATTTT. The chain combines TRBV4-2 with TRBJ1-5; 7 bases match TRBD1. The V segment lost 1 base and the J segment 9 bases; nucleotides outside the gene matches: 3. Per the germline V gene, CDR1 is LGHNA and CDR2 is YNFKEQ. This CDR3 has 13 residues.

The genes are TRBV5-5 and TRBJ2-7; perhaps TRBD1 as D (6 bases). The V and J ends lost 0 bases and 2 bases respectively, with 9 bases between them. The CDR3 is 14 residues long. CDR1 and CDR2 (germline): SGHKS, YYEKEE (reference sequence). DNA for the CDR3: TGTGCCAGCAGCTTGGATGGGACACCCTACGAGCAGTACTTC. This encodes CASSLDGTPYEQYF.

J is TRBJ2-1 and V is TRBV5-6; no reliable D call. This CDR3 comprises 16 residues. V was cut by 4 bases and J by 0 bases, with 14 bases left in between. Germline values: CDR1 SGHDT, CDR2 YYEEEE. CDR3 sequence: CASSLPPPSSYNEQFF. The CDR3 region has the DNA TGTGCCAGCAGCCTCCCACCTCCGAGCTCCTACAATGAGCAGTTCTTC.

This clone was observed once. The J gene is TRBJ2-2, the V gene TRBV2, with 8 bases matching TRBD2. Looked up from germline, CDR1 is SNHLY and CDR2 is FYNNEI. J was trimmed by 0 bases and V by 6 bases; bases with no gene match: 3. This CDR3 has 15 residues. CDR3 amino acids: CASSVLAANTGELFF. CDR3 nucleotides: TGTGCCAGCAGCGTACTAGCGGCGAACACCGGGGAGCTGTTTTTT.

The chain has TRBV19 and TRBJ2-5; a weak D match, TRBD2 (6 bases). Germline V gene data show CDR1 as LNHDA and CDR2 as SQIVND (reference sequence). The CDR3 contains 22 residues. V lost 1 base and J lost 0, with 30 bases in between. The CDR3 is CASSIGGRRGLTLGRYQETQYF. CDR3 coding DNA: TGTGCCAGTAGTATAGGTGGTCGGAGGGGACTCACACTTGGGAGGTACCAAGAGACCCAGTACTTC.

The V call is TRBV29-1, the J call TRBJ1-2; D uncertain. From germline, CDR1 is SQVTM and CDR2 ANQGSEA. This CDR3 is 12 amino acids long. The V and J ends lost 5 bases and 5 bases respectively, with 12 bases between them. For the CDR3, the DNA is TGCAGCGTTACCGGGAGTTTATATGGCTACACCTTC. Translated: CSVTGSLYGYTF.

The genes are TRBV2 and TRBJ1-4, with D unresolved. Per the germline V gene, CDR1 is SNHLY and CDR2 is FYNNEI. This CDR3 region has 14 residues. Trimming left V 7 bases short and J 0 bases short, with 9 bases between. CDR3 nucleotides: TGTGCCAGCACCCTGACCGCAACTAATGAAAAACTGTTTTTT. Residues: CASTLTATNEKLFF.

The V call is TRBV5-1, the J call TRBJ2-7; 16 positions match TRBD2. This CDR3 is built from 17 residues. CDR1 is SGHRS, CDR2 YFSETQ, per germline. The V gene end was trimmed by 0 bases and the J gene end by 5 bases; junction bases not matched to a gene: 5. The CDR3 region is CASSLAGTSGRGDEQYF. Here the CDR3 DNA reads TGCGCCAGCAGCTTGGCCGGGACTAGCGGGAGGGGCGACGAGCAGTACTTC.

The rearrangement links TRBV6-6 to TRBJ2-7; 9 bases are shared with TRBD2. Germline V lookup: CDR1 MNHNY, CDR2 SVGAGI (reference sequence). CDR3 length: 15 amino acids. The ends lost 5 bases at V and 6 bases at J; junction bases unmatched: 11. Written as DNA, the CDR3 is TGTGCCAGCAGTCGTCCGGCGGGAGGGGGATCCGAGCAGTACTTC. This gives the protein CASSRPAGGGSEQYF.

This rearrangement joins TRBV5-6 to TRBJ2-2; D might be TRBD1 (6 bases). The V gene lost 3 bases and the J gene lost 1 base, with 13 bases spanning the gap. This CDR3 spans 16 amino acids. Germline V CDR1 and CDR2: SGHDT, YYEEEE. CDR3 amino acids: CASSSPGHRNTGELFF. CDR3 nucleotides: TGTGCCAGCAGCTCTCCGGGACACAGGAACACCGGGGAGCTGTTTTTT.

CDR3 sequence: CASPLAEGRDTQYF. The CDR3, as DNA: TGTGCCAGCCCTTTAGCGGAGGGGAGAGATACGCAGTATTTT. V gene TRBV2 combines with J gene TRBJ2-3; perhaps TRBD2 as D (6 bases). The CDR3 extends over 14 amino acids. CDR1 is SNHLY and CDR2 is FYNNEI in the germline V gene. Trimming shortened V by 8 bases and J by 5 bases, and 17 bases separated the two germline ends.